The source of this T cell receptor beta chain is a study of blood T cells in healthy people across ages. General study results and limits: Naive T cell percentage showed a strong correlation with the diversity of TCR beta.

Next came a second PCR, run for roughly 6 to 11 cycles, which used a sample-barcoded 5' primer along with a J-beta primer mix. TCRdb redid the calling of the 5' RACE reads with MiXCR, one entry per CDR3 protein. The data contain fewer than 800,000 distinct CDR3 sequences, roughly 21% of them singletons. Trimming left V 6 bases short and J 9 bases short, with 21 bases between. CDR3 length equals 15 residues. The people who gave samples were healthy Caucasians from Russia, aged about 6 to 100. Remarks on this clonotype: Its antigen is currently unknown.

The chain joins TRBV12-3 or TRBV12-4 to TRBJ1-5; D is unclear. The source material was blood. The receptor was isolated from a man aged 70-80 years in good health. The CDR3, as DNA: TGTGCCAGCAGCGAAACTACAGTACCAATCATGCCCCAGCATTTT. Encoded protein: CASSETTVPIMPQHF.